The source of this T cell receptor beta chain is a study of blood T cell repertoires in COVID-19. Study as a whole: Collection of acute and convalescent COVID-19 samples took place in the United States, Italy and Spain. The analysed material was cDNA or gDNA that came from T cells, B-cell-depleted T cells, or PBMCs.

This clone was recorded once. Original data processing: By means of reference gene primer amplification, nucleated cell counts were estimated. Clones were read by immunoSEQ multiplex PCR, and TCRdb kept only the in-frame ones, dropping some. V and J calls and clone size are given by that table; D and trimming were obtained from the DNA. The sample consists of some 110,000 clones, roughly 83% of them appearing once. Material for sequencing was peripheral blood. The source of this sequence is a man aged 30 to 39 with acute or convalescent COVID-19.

CDR3 nucleotides: TGTGCCAGCAGCCACTTCAGGGACAGACCCTACAATGAGCAGTTCTTC. Translating it yields CASSHFRDRPYNEQFF. The chain has TRBV3-1 (or the pseudogene TRBV3-2) and TRBJ2-1, with 7 bases aligning to TRBD1. The CDR3 spans 16 residues. Germline lookup yields CDR1 LGHDT and CDR2 YNNKEL (reference sequence). V gave up 3 bases and J gave up 2 bases; unmatched junction bases: 7.